Reported below is one T cell receptor beta chain. This clonotype was counted only a few times. Which antigen it targets is not known. Base qualities are missing; no much larger clone stands one base away. The data are from a study of early T cells in non-severe SARS-CoV-2 infection (dated by TCRdb to the early 2020s). With regard to the full study: Because TCR sequencing relied on bulk RNA taken from unsorted whole blood, pairing of alpha and beta chains was not possible. The study at large found these results: Matching against VDJdb was skewed toward anti-spike CD8 responses, likely underestimated virus-specific expansions, and missed private and CD4 specificities.

A case-control design nested within a healthcare worker cohort in London, UK, was used, with weekly nasopharyngeal swab PCR tests and blood sampling performed. Healthcare workers were enrolled in the week of the UK lockdown, from 23 to 31 March 2020, and were followed every week for up to about 15 weeks. Receptor amplification or capture employed 5' RACE. TCRdb records NextSeq 500 as the sequencer. Unique molecular identifiers were attached to individual cDNA molecules in the TCR library protocol so that sequencing error and PCR bias could be corrected. Both TCR alpha and beta chains were sequenced, and tight co-correlation was observed between alpha and beta sequence abundances in each sample. In the paper's pipeline: Decombinator V4 was used to annotate TCR sequences for V gene, J gene and CDR3. Expanded TCRs were defined as changing significantly between any two time points under a Poisson model with p below 0.0001. TCR abundances were normalised to the total number of TCRs sequenced in each sample and reported as counts per million. TRAV1-2 paired with TRAJ12, TRAJ20 or TRAJ33 defined MAIT TCRs, while TRAV10 paired with TRAJ18 defined iNKT TCRs. VDJdb, accessed on 1 November 2021, was searched for TCRs annotated for CMV, EBV and SARS-CoV-2, and TCRs annotated for more than one antigen were excluded. TCRdb reprocessing: public reads trimmed at Q25 with fastp, clones called with MiXCR, in-frame beta chains kept. Here each entry gathers all rows of one CDR3 protein and keeps the most common genes and DNA. None of the V and J calls come from the authors' own analysis; TCRdb made them. The sample table holds 40,000 to 60,000 distinct CDR3 sequences, of which approximately 12% were seen once. The ten largest make up roughly a tenth of the sample.

The CDR3 spans 15 residues, from the cysteine through the phenylalanine. Of all the DNA, just the CDR3 is kept, 45 bases in frame from base 1. At the junction V is shortened by 4 bases and J by 0 bases; bases outside the gene matches: 6. Sequences MNHNS (CDR1) and SASEGT (CDR2) are obtained from the germline V gene. The TCR originated in an adult who was a healthcare worker with PCR-confirmed SARS-CoV-2 infection or an uninfected control (not recorded which). The chain uses TRBV6-1 and TRBJ2-7; TRBD1 fits 7 bases in the junction. The sample consisted of whole blood. The nucleotide sequence reads TGTGCCAGCAGTGGCGAGGACAGGCCCTCCTACGAGCAGTACTTC. The resulting protein is CASSGEDRPSYEQYF.